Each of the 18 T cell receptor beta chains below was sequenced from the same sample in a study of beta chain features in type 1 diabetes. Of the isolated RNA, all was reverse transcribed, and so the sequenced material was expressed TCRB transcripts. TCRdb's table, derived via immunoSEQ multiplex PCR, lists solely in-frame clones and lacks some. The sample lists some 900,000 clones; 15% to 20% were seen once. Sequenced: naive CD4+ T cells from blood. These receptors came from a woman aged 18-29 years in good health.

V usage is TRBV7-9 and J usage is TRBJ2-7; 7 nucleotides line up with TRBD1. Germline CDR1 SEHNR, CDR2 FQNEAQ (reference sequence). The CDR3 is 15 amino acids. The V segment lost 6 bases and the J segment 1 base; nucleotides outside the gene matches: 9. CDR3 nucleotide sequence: TGTGCCAGCAGTTTAAGGGGGCAATCGTCCTACGAGCAGTACTTC. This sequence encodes CASSLRGQSSYEQYF.

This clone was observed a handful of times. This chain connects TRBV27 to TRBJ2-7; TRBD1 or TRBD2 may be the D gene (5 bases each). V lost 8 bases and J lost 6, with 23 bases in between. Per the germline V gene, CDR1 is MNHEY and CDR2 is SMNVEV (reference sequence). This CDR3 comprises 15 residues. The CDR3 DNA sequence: TGTGCCAGCGGCCTTCTTGGAGGTGGACACGGCGAGCAGTACTTC. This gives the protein CASGLLGGGHGEQYF.

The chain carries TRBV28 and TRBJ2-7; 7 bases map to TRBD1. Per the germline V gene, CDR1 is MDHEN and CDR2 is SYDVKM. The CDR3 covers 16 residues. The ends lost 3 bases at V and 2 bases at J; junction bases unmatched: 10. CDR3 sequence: CASSLLAGGGTYEQYF. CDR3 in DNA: TGTGCCAGCAGTTTGTTGGCAGGGGGTGGTACCTACGAGCAGTACTTC.

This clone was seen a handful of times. The CDR3 DNA sequence: TGTGCCAGCAGCTCAGACGGACTAGCGGGGTACAATGAGCAGTTCTTC. This sequence encodes CASSSDGLAGYNEQFF. V usage is TRBV7-2 and J usage is TRBJ2-1, with 12 bases fitting TRBD2. The V gene end was trimmed by 4 bases and the J gene end by 4 bases; junction bases not matched to a gene: 5. The CDR3 has 16 residues. Germline V gene sequence: CDR1 SGHTA, CDR2 FQGNSA.

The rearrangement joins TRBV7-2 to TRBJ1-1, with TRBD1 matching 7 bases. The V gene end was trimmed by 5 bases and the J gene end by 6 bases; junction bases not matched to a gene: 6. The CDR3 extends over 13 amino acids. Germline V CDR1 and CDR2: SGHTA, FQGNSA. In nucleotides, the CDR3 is TGTGCCAGCAGCATGCACAGGGGCGCTGAAGCTTTCTTT. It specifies CASSMHRGAEAFF.

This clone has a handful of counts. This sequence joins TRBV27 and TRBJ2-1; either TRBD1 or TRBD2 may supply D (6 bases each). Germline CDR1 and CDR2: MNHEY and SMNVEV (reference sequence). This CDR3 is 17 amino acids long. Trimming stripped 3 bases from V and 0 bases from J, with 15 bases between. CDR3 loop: CASSFPWGASSYNEQFF. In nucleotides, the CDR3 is TGTGCCAGCAGTTTCCCGTGGGGGGCTAGCTCCTACAATGAGCAGTTCTTC.

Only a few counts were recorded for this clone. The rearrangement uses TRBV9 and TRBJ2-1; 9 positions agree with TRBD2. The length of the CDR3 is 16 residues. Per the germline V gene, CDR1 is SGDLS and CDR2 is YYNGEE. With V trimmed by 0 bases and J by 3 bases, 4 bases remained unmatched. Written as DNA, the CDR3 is TGTGCCAGCAGCGTAGGGGTAGCGGGAGTCTACAATGAGCAGTTCTTC. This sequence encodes CASSVGVAGVYNEQFF.

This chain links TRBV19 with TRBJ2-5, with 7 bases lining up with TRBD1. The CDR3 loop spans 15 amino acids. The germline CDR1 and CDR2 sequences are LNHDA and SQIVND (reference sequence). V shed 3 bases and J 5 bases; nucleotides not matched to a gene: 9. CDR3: CASSISDRMRETQYF. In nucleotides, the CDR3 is TGTGCCAGTAGTATTTCGGACAGGATGAGGGAGACCCAGTACTTC.

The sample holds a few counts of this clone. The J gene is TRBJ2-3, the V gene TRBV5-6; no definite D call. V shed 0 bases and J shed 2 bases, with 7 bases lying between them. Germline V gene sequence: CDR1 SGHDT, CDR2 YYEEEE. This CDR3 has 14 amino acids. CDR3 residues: CASSLDSNTDTQYF. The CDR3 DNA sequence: TGTGCCAGCAGCTTGGACTCGAACACAGATACGCAGTATTTT.

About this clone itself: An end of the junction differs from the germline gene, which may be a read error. This CDR3 is CARRAGNQPQHF. CDR3 sequence (DNA): TGTGCCCGCAGGGCGGGCAATCAGCCCCAGCATTTT. The V and J genes are TRBV2 and TRBJ1-5, with a possible D match to TRBD1 (5 bases). Germline CDR1 is SNHLY and CDR2 is FYNNEI. The CDR3 contains 12 residues. The whole variable domain, filled in from reference TRBV2 and TRBJ1-5, reads EPEVTQTPSHQVTQMGQEVILRCVPISNHLYFYWYRQILGQKVEFLVSFYNNEISEKSEIFDDQFSVERPDGSNFTLKIRSTKLEDSAMYFCARRAGNQPQHFGDGTRLSIL.

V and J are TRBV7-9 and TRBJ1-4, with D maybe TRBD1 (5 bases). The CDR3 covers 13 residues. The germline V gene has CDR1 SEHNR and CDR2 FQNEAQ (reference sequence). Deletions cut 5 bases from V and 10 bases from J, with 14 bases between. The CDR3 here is CASSPSREGKLFF. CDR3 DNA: TGTGCCAGCAGCCCATCCAGGGAAGGAAAACTGTTTTTT.

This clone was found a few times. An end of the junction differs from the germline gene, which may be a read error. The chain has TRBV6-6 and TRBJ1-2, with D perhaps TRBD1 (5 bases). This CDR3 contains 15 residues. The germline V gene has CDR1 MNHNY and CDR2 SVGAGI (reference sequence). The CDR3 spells CASSDSLTGNYGYTF. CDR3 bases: TGTGCCAGCAGTGACTCTTTAACAGGAAACTATGGCTACACCTTC.

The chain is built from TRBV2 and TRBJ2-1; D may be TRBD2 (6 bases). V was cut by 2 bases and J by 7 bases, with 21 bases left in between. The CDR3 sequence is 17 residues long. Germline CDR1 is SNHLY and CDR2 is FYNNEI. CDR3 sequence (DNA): TGTGCCAGCAGTGAACAGGCCCGACTAGTCGGTGTGAATGAGCAGTTCTTC. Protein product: CASSEQARLVGVNEQFF.

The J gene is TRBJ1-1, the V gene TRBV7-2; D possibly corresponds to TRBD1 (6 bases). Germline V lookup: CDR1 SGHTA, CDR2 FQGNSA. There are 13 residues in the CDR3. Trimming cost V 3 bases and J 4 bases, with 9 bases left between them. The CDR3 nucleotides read TGTGCCAGCAGCTTGGACAGCACCACTGAAGCTTTCTTT. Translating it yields CASSLDSTTEAFF.

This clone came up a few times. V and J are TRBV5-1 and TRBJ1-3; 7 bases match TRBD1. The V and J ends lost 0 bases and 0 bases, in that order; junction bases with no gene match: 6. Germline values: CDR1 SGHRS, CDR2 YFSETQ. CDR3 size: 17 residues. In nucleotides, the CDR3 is TGCGCCAGCAGCTTGGGGACAGGCCTCCTCTCTGGAAACACCATATATTTT. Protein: CASSLGTGLLSGNTIYF.

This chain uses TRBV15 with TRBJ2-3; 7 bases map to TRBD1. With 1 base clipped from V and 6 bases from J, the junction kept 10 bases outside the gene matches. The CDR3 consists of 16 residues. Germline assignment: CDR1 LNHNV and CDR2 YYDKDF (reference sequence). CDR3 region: CATSRARGLRADTQYF. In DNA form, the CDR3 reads TGTGCCACCAGCAGAGCTAGGGGGCTCAGGGCGGATACGCAGTATTTT.

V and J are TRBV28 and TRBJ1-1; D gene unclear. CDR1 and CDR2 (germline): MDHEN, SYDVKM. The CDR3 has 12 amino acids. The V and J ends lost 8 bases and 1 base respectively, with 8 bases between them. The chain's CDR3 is CASLSTNTEAFF. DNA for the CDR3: TGTGCCAGCTTGTCCACGAACACTGAAGCTTTCTTT.

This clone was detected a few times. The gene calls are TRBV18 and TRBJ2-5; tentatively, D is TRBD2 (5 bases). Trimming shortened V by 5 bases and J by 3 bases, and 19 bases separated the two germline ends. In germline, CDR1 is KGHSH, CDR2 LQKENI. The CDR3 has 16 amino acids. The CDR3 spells CASSSTEDYRKETQYF. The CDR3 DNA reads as TGTGCCAGCTCATCAACCGAAGACTACCGCAAAGAGACCCAGTACTTC. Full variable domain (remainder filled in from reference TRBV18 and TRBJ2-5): NAGVMQNPRHLVRRRGQEARLRCSPMKGHSHVYWYRQLPEEGLKFMVYLQKENIIDESGMPKERFSAEFPKEGPSILRIQQVVRGDSAAYFCASSSTEDYRKETQYFGPGTRLLVL.